These 19 T cell receptor beta chains share one sample of origin, sequenced in a study of neurological immune-mediated disorders (dated by TCRdb to the late 2010s). Library method: 5' RACE. TCRdb names Illumina HiSeq 2500 as the instrument used. TCRdb reprocessing: public reads trimmed at Q25 with fastp, clones called with MiXCR, in-frame beta chains kept. Each CDR3 protein gets just one entry, which takes the most common genes and DNA from the rows behind it. The sample yields tens of thousands of distinct CDR3 sequences; 3.6% were counted once. The ten largest account for roughly 1.7% of the sample. The sample consisted of PBMCs. The receptors originated from a man younger than 45 with multiple sclerosis.

This clonotype was found a few times. The chain employs TRBV7-3 and TRBJ1-2; a weak D match, TRBD1 (6 bases). In germline, CDR1 is SGHTA, CDR2 FQGTGA. The V end lost 2 bases, the J end lost 6 bases, and 13 bases lay between the germline ends. This CDR3 has 14 amino acids. The CDR3 DNA reads as TGTGCCAGCAGCTTATCGTCAAAGGGGGATGGCTACACCTTC. Its translation: CASSLSSKGDGYTF.

This clonotype was counted ten times or more. The chain recombines TRBV5-8 with TRBJ1-1; D possibly corresponds to TRBD1 (5 bases). The V end lost 0 bases, the J end lost 0 bases, and 15 bases lay between the germline ends. The CDR3 consists of 17 residues. The germline V gene encodes CDR1 SGHTS and CDR2 YDEGEE. The CDR3 reads CASSLGQILALNTEAFF. The CDR3 bases are TGTGCCAGCAGCTTGGGACAGATACTCGCCTTGAACACTGAAGCTTTCTTT.

This clonotype was seen ten or more times. This chain joins TRBV4-1 and TRBJ2-3; D call uncertain. The germline V and J ends were trimmed by 0 bases and 6 bases, with 13 bases remaining between them. Germline V gene data show CDR1 as MGHRA and CDR2 as YSYEKL. The CDR3 has 15 residues. The CDR3 protein is CASSQDPDRTDTQYF. As DNA, the CDR3 is TGCGCCAGCAGCCAAGATCCCGATAGAACGGATACGCAGTATTTT.

At least ten counts were recorded for this clonotype. The V and J genes are TRBV3-1 and TRBJ1-1; D unclear. The CDR3 extends over 15 amino acids. CDR1 LGHDT and CDR2 YNNKEL come from the germline V gene (reference sequence). V was cut by 0 bases and J by 8 bases, with 16 bases left in between. CDR3: CASSQENVPGREAFF. For the CDR3, the DNA is TGTGCCAGCAGCCAAGAAAATGTTCCTGGGAGGGAAGCTTTCTTT.

This clonotype appeared many times. The chain joins TRBV5-1 to TRBJ2-1, with D perhaps TRBD1 (6 bases). This CDR3 region has 14 residues. From germline, CDR1 is SGHRS and CDR2 YFSETQ. Between the trimmed V and J ends, which lost 0 bases and 9 bases, there was a span of 13 bases. Here the CDR3 DNA reads TGCGCCAGCAGCTTGGGGCAGGGGATGGGTGAGCAGTTCTTC. This codes for CASSLGQGMGEQFF.

This clonotype was recorded at least ten times. The chain uses TRBV12-3 or TRBV12-4 and TRBJ1-1; no definite D call. Deletions cut 3 bases from V and 11 bases from J, with 13 bases between. CDR3 length equals 12 residues. Here the CDR3 reads CASSFVGPGAFF. The CDR3 DNA follows: TGTGCCAGCAGTTTTGTGGGCCCTGGGGCTTTCTTT.

This clonotype was recorded many times. This chain links TRBV5-1 with TRBJ2-5, with 8 bases that match TRBD2. V shed 4 bases and J 5 bases; nucleotides not matched to a gene: 4. This CDR3 has 13 amino acids. The germline CDR1 and CDR2 sequences are SGHRS and YFSETQ. CDR3 DNA: TGCGCCAGCAGCCCCCGACTAGCGGAGACCCAGTACTTC. It yields the protein CASSPRLAETQYF.

Many counts were recorded for this clonotype. The gene calls are TRBV20-1 and TRBJ2-3; D remains unclear. This CDR3 spans 14 amino acids. Germline V gives CDR1 DFQATT, CDR2 SNEGSKA (reference sequence). Trimming took 0 bases from V and 6 from J, leaving 13 bases between them. CDR3: CSARDPKGPDTQYF. CDR3 nucleotide sequence: TGCAGTGCTAGAGATCCCAAAGGTCCCGATACGCAGTATTTT.

Of note for this clonotype: The conserved closing phenylalanine or tryptophan is absent in this CDR3, likely reflecting a read error. The V and J genes are TRBV6-5 and TRBJ2-5; no definite D call. Per the germline V gene, CDR1 is MNHEY and CDR2 is SVGAGI. Deletions cut 6 bases from V and 2 bases from J, with 7 bases between. CDR3 length equals 12 residues. Here the CDR3 reads CASSTDQETQYN. The CDR3 DNA sequence: TGTGCCAGCAGCACCGATCAAGAGACCCAGTACAAC.

This clonotype was counted many times. The rearrangement joins TRBV27 to TRBJ1-6; no definite D call. The CDR3 covers 12 residues. V dropped 6 bases and J dropped 10 bases, with 10 bases sitting between them. Germline CDR1 MNHEY, CDR2 SMNVEV (reference sequence). CDR3 coding DNA: TGTGCCAGCAGGGTCTTAGACTCACCCCTCCACTTT. Its translation: CASRVLDSPLHF.

This clonotype was detected ten times or more. The gene calls are TRBV9 and TRBJ2-5; D remains unclear. Trimming removed 2 bases at V and 2 bases at J, with 10 bases between. Germline V CDR1 and CDR2: SGDLS, YYNGEE. There are 14 residues in the CDR3. The CDR3 protein is CASSVRGRQETQYF. The DNA of the CDR3 is TGTGCCAGCAGCGTCCGCGGTAGGCAAGAGACCCAGTACTTC.

This clonotype occurred many times. The chain is built from TRBV20-1 and TRBJ1-1, with D unclear. Germline V gives CDR1 DFQATT, CDR2 SNEGSKA (reference sequence). The CDR3 contains 11 residues. V dropped 5 bases and J dropped 6 bases, with 10 bases sitting between them. CDR3: CSAERRPEAFF. DNA for the CDR3: TGCAGTGCTGAAAGACGGCCTGAAGCTTTCTTT.

This chain links TRBV7-2 with TRBJ2-7, with 7 bases lining up with TRBD1. With V trimmed by 2 bases and J by 5 bases, 9 bases remained unmatched. CDR1 is SGHTA and CDR2 is FQGNSA in the germline V gene. This CDR3 has 15 amino acids. Here the CDR3 DNA reads TGTGCCAGCAGCTTACAGTCGACAGGGCTCAACGAGCAGTACTTC. This encodes CASSLQSTGLNEQYF.

The table lists this clonotype with many counts. The chain uses TRBV2 and TRBJ2-2, with D possibly being TRBD2 (7 bases). The V end was cut by 7 bases, the J end by 5 bases, with 20 bases between. This CDR3 spans 16 amino acids. The germline gives CDR1 SNHLY, CDR2 FYNNEI. CDR3 sequence: CASTPRGGAWTGELFF. The DNA of the CDR3 is TGTGCCAGCACTCCCCGAGGGGGGGCGTGGACCGGGGAGCTGTTTTTT.

This clonotype was picked up many times. The chain recombines TRBV5-1 with TRBJ1-5; D unclear. CDR1 is SGHRS and CDR2 is YFSETQ in the germline V gene. Trimming stripped 0 bases from V and 4 bases from J, with 5 bases between. CDR3 length: 13 amino acids. The CDR3, as DNA: TGCGCCAGCAGCTTGGGGCAGAATCAGCCCCAGCATTTT. Translated, it gives CASSLGQNQPQHF.

This clonotype was seen many times. The chain has TRBV3-1 and TRBJ1-2; D unresolved. The V end lost 5 bases, the J end lost 0 bases, and 10 bases lay between the germline ends. The CDR3 is 14 residues long. Germline V lookup: CDR1 LGHDT, CDR2 YNNKEL (reference sequence). For the CDR3, the DNA is TGTGCCAGCAGCTGGACGGCCACTAACTATGGCTACACCTTC. This codes for CASSWTATNYGYTF.

This clonotype showed up many times. The chain recombines TRBV20-1 with TRBJ1-6; D call uncertain. The CDR3 has 13 residues. Germline-derived CDR1 and CDR2 are DFQATT and SNEGSKA (reference sequence). V lost 5 bases and J 7 bases, leaving 12 bases between the germline ends. CDR3 region: CSAFPVPNSPLHF. The CDR3 coding sequence is TGCAGTGCTTTCCCAGTTCCAAATTCACCCCTCCACTTT.

This clonotype was counted many times. The DNA of the CDR3 is TGTGCCAGCAGCTTAGATCTGTTCTCCTACAATGAGCAGTTCTTC. Translation: CASSLDLFSYNEQFF. J is TRBJ2-1 and V is TRBV7-9; D is ambiguous. CDR1 and CDR2 (germline): SEHNR, FQNEAQ (reference sequence). CDR3 length: 15 amino acids. The V gene lost 1 base and the J gene lost 0 bases, with 7 bases spanning the gap.

In this sample, this clonotype turned up many times. The rearrangement uses TRBV7-9 and TRBJ2-7, with TRBD2 as a possible D gene (6 bases). The CDR3 extends over 16 amino acids. Trimming took 5 bases from V and 0 from J, leaving 17 bases between them. The germline V gene has CDR1 SEHNR and CDR2 FQNEAQ (reference sequence). CDR3 sequence reads: CASSQTTGVSSYEQYF. The CDR3 DNA reads as TGTGCCAGCAGCCAGACCACGGGGGTAAGCTCCTACGAGCAGTACTTC.